Below are 21 T cell receptor beta chains sequenced from a single sample in a study of CD8 T cells in Susac syndrome (dated by TCRdb to about 2019). Library preparation used the immunoSEQ multiplex PCR assay. RNA was extracted using the RNeasy kit, and roughly 0.45 to 1 ug of the RNA was reverse transcribed with random hexamers. TCRdb redid the processing of the public reads, applying fastp at Q25 and MiXCR, and retained in-frame beta chains. Rows merge per CDR3 protein into single entries with the most common DNA and genes. The sample table shows under 200,000 distinct CDR3 sequences, and approximately 96% are seen once. The ten most abundant clones make up around 0.16% of the sample. Sequenced: CD8+ T cells from PBMCs. The receptors here all came from a human donor with multiple sclerosis.

This sequence joins TRBV2 and TRBJ1-4; D is uncertain. Germline-derived CDR1 and CDR2 are SNHLY and FYNNEI. Trimming removed 4 bases from V and 3 bases from J, with 9 bases in between. The length of the CDR3 is 14 residues. The DNA of the CDR3 is TGTGCCAGCAGTGCGGAGACGGCTAATGAAAAACTGTTTTTT. As protein: CASSAETANEKLFF. The full variable domain, with the rest looked up from reference TRBV2 and TRBJ1-4, is EPEVTQTPSHQVTQMGQEVILRCVPISNHLYFYWYRQILGQKVEFLVSFYNNEISEKSEIFDDQFSVERPDGSNFTLKIRSTKLEDSAMYFCASSAETANEKLFFGSGTQLSVL.

The chain links TRBV6-5 to TRBJ2-7; TRBD1 or TRBD2 may be the D gene (5 bases each). The germline CDR1 and CDR2 sequences are MNHEY and SVGAGI. This CDR3 has 15 residues. Trimming took 0 bases from V and 0 from J, leaving 9 bases between them. The CDR3 sequence is CASSYSKGSSYEQYF. The CDR3 coding sequence is TGTGCCAGCAGTTACTCGAAGGGGAGCTCCTACGAGCAGTACTTC.

This clonotype occurred a few times. This rearrangement joins TRBV27 to TRBJ2-6; D uncertain. The CDR3 runs to 13 residues. Looked up from germline, CDR1 is MNHEY and CDR2 is SMNVEV (reference sequence). Trimming stripped 5 bases from V and 1 base from J, with 3 bases between. CDR3 amino acids: CASSVSGANVLTF. The CDR3 DNA reads TGTGCCAGCAGTGTTTCTGGGGCCAACGTCCTGACTTTC.

The J gene is TRBJ2-3, the V gene TRBV5-1; D remains ambiguous. The CDR3 loop spans 14 amino acids. From germline, CDR1 is SGHRS and CDR2 YFSETQ. Deletions cut 0 bases from V and 6 bases from J, with 11 bases between. CDR3 DNA sequence: TGCGCCAGCAGCTTGGAAGGGTTCGCGGATACGCAGTATTTT. Translation: CASSLEGFADTQYF.

The chain carries TRBV28 and TRBJ2-3; possibly TRBD2 for D (5 bases). The length of the CDR3 is 9 residues. V was shortened by 10 bases and J by 7 bases, with 6 bases between the two germline ends. The V gene's germline CDR1 is MDHEN and CDR2 SYDVKM. Here the CDR3 DNA reads TGTGCCACGGGGAATACGCAGTATTTT. Translated: CATGNTQYF.

This chain joins TRBV21-1 and TRBJ1-4; TRBD1, the D gene given by the table, was not confirmed from the DNA. TRBV21-1 is marked as a pseudogene. The CDR3 loop spans 14 amino acids. The CDR3 loop is CASSPTACREKLFF. Written as DNA, the CDR3 is TGTGCCAGCAGTCCGACAGCTTGTCGTGAAAAACTGTTTTTT.

This sequence joins TRBV19 and TRBJ1-1; no clear D gene. Trimming stripped 6 bases from V and 8 bases from J, with 10 bases between. CDR3 length: 11 amino acids. Germline CDR1 reads LNHDA; CDR2 reads SQIVND (reference sequence). Here the CDR3 DNA reads TGTGCCAGTAGGTGGGCAGGAGAAGCTTTCTTT. It is translated as CASRWAGEAFF.

The chain combines TRBV9 with TRBJ2-5, with D unresolved. This CDR3 has 14 amino acids. Trimming shortened V by 0 bases and J by 4 bases, and 10 bases separated the two germline ends. Germline V gene sequence: CDR1 SGDLS, CDR2 YYNGEE. CDR3 nucleotides: TGTGCCAGCAGCGTAGAGGACCCGTCAGAGACCCAGTACTTC. Translated: CASSVEDPSETQYF.

The chain carries TRBV20-1 and TRBJ2-7; 7 positions agree with TRBD1. This CDR3 has 15 residues. Germline V gives CDR1 DFQATT, CDR2 SNEGSKA (reference sequence). Trimming at V came to 5 bases and at J to 4 bases, leaving 14 bases not matched to a gene. The CDR3: CSAFRDIQGKYEQYF. DNA for the CDR3: TGCAGTGCTTTTAGAGACATACAGGGGAAGTACGAGCAGTACTTC.

The chain links TRBV20-1 to TRBJ2-7; D gene ambiguous. This CDR3 is built from 13 residues. Trimming stripped 6 bases from V and 0 bases from J, with 12 bases between. Germline V CDR1 and CDR2: DFQATT, SNEGSKA (reference sequence). This chain's CDR3 is CSASDDASYEQYF. DNA of the CDR3: TGCAGTGCATCGGACGACGCCTCCTACGAGCAGTACTTC.

The rearrangement links TRBV29-1 to TRBJ1-5; D gene uncertain. The V gene's germline CDR1 is SQVTM and CDR2 ANQGSEA. Trimming took off 7 bases at V and 5 bases at J, with 15 bases between the two ends. CDR3 size: 13 residues. Here the CDR3 DNA reads TGCAGCGAGAAACCGTGGGGAGATCAGCCCCAGCATTTT. Translating it yields CSEKPWGDQPQHF. Using reference TRBV29-1 and TRBJ1-5 for the parts outside the CDR3, the full variable domain is SAVISQKPSRDICQRGTSLTIQCQVDSQVTMMFWYRQQPGQSLTLIATANQGSEATYESGFVIDKFPISRPNLTFSTLTVSNMSPEDSSIYLCSEKPWGDQPQHFGDGTRLSIL.

The chain carries TRBV5-6 and TRBJ2-4, with 7 nucleotides matching TRBD2. This CDR3 has 13 residues. The V gene's germline CDR1 is SGHDT and CDR2 YYEEEE. V lost 0 bases, J lost 7 bases, and 1 base stayed unmatched. CDR3 nucleotide sequence: TGTGCCAGCAGCTTGGGGGGAGGGAACATTCAGTACTTC. Translating gives CASSLGGGNIQYF.

The chain has TRBV11-2 and TRBJ2-5; 8 nucleotides line up with TRBD2. V lost 5 bases and J lost 5; bases outside the gene matches: 10. Germline lookup yields CDR1 SGHAT and CDR2 FQNNGV. There are 15 residues in the CDR3. The CDR3 region is CASSMPTAGDETQYF. CDR3 DNA sequence: TGTGCCAGCAGCATGCCTACAGCGGGGGATGAGACCCAGTACTTC.

This chain links TRBV29-1 with TRBJ2-3; 13 bases line up with TRBD2. From germline, CDR1 is SQVTM and CDR2 ANQGSEA. The CDR3 length is 15 residues. V was pared by 4 bases and J by 5 bases, with 6 bases of the junction left unmatched. DNA for the CDR3: TGCAGCGTTGGGTCACTAGCGGGAGGGGTAGATACGCAGTATTTT. Its protein is CSVGSLAGGVDTQYF.

V is TRBV30 and J is TRBJ2-1; 8 nucleotides align to TRBD2. Per the germline V gene, CDR1 is GTSNPN and CDR2 is SVGIG (reference sequence). This CDR3 spans 15 amino acids. Unmatched junction bases numbered 12, after V lost 3 bases and J lost 8 bases. CDR3 DNA sequence: TGTGCCTGGAGGGGGCTGTCGGGAGGGCCCCATGAGCAGTTCTTC. Protein product: CAWRGLSGGPHEQFF. Combining the CDR3 with reference TRBV30 and TRBJ2-1 gives the whole variable domain SQTIHQWPATLVQPVGSPLSLECTVEGTSNPNLYWYRQAAGRGLQLLFYSVGIGQISSEVPQNLSASRPQDRQFILSSKKLLLSDSGFYLCAWRGLSGGPHEQFFGPGTRLTVL.

The chain carries TRBV2 and TRBJ2-1; D is perhaps TRBD1 (5 bases). CDR1 and CDR2 from the germline V gene are SNHLY and FYNNEI. Between the trimmed V and J ends, which lost 6 bases and 7 bases, there was a span of 16 bases. This CDR3 spans 14 amino acids. The CDR3 protein is CASRPATAPNEQFF. The CDR3 DNA reads as TGTGCCAGCAGGCCAGCGACAGCACCTAATGAGCAGTTCTTC.

This chain uses TRBV27 with TRBJ2-2, with 7 bases that match TRBD2. The ends lost 1 base at V and 7 bases at J; junction bases unmatched: 0. CDR1 MNHEY and CDR2 SMNVEV come from the germline V gene (reference sequence). The CDR3 sequence is 13 residues long. Written as DNA, the CDR3 is TGTGCCAGCAGTTTATGGGGGGGCGGGGAGCTGTTTTTT. Its translation: CASSLWGGGELFF.

This chain links TRBV5-4 with TRBJ2-3; 7 bases agree with TRBD1. The CDR3 sequence is 14 residues long. V shed 4 bases and J 4 bases; nucleotides not matched to a gene: 6. Germline assignment: CDR1 SGHNT and CDR2 YYREEE (reference sequence). The CDR3 sequence is CASSPGQASDTQYF. Here the CDR3 DNA reads TGTGCCAGCAGCCCTGGACAGGCTTCAGATACGCAGTATTTT.

The table lists this clonotype with a count of one. The gene calls are TRBV27 and TRBJ1-1; tentatively, D is TRBD1 (5 bases). CDR3 length equals 13 residues. The germline V gene encodes CDR1 MNHEY and CDR2 SMNVEV (reference sequence). Trimming took 3 bases from V and 5 from J, leaving 10 bases between them. DNA for the CDR3: TGTGCCAGCAGTTTGGGCAGGGTGACTGAAGCTTTCTTT. Amino acids: CASSLGRVTEAFF.

The rearrangement uses TRBV7-8 and TRBJ2-5; a weak D match, TRBD2 (6 bases). V lost 1 base, J lost 7 bases, and 13 bases lay in between. CDR3 length: 14 amino acids. Germline V gene data show CDR1 as SGHVS and CDR2 as FQNEAQ. CDR3 DNA: TGTGCCAGCAGCTTAGTACGGGAGTGGGTGACCCAGTACTTC. Translation gives CASSLVREWVTQYF.

The genes are TRBV7-6 and TRBJ2-7, with D perhaps assigned TRBD1 or TRBD2 (5 bases each). Trimming took off 6 bases at V and 6 bases at J, with 18 bases between the two ends. The CDR3 runs to 14 residues. The germline gives CDR1 SGHVS, CDR2 FNYEAQ. CDR3 residues: CASSFEIGGGEQYF. In DNA, the CDR3 is TGTGCCAGCAGTTTCGAGATTGGGGGTGGCGAGCAGTACTTC.